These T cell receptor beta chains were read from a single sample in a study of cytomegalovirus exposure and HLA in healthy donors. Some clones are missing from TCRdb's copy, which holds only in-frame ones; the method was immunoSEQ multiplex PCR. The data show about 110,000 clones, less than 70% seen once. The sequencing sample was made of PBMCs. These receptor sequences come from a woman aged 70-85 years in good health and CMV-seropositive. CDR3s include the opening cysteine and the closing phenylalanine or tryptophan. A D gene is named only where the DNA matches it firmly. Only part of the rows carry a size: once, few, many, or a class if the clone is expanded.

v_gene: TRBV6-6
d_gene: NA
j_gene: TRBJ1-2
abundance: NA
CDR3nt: TGTGCCAGCAGCGTGGGACTGATCTATGGCTACACCTTC
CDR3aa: CASSVGLIYGYTF

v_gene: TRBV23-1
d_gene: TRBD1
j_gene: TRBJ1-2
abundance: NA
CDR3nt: TGCGCCAGCTACCCGACAGGGAACTATGGCTACACCTTC
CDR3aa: CASYPTGNYGYTF

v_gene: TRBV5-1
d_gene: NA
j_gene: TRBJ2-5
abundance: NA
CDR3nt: TGCGCCAGCAGCGGAGCGGCTCAAGAGACCCAGTACTTC
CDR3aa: CASSGAAQETQYF

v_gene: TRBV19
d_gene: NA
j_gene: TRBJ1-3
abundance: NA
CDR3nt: TGTGCCAGTAGTGTCAGCAGACAAAGAAACACCATATATTTT
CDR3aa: CASSVSRQRNTIYF

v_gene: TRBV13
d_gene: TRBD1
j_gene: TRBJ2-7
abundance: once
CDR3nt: TGTGCCAGCAGCAAGGGACAGCAGAAAGGAGAGCAGTACTTC
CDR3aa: CASSKGQQKGEQYF

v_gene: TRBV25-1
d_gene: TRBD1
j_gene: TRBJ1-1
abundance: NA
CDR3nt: TGTGCCAGCAGTGAGCCAGGGGGCACTGAAGCTTTCTTT
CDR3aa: CASSEPGGTEAFF

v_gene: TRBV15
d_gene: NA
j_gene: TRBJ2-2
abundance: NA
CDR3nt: TGTGCCACCAGCAGAGGGGGCGCCTCCGGGGAGCTGTTTTTT
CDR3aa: CATSRGGASGELFF

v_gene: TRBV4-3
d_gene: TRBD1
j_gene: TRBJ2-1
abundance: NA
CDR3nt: TGCGCCAGCAGCTCGGACAGGGAGAGTGAGCAGTTCTTC
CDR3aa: CASSSDRESEQFF

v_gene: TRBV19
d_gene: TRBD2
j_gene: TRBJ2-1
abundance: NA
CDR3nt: TGTGCCAGTAGTCTGCGGGGGGGTTCCTACAATGAGCAGTTCTTC
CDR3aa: CASSLRGGSYNEQFF

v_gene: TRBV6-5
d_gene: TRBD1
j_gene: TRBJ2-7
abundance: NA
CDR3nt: TGTGCCAGCAGTTACCTAAAGGGGACAGGGGGCTACGAGCAGTACTTC
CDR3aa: CASSYLKGTGGYEQYF